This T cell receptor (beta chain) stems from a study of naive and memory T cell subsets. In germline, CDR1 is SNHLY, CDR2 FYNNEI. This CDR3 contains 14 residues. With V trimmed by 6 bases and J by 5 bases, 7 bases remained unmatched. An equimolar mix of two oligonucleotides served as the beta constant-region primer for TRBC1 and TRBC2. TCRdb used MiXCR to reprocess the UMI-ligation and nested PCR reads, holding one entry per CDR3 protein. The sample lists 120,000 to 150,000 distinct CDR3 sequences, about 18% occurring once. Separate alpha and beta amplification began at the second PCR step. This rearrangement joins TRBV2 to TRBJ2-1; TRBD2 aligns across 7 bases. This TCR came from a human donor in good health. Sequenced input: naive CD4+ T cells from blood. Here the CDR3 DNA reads TGTGCCAGCAGGGCTAGCGGAAGAAACAATGAGCAGTTCTTC. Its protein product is CASRASGRNNEQFF.